The 25 T cell receptor beta chains presented below share a single source sample, sequenced in a study of blood T cell repertoires in COVID-19. The protocol was immunoSEQ multiplex PCR, while the TCRdb copy is restricted to in-frame clones and leaves out a portion. The sample lists 46,000 or so clones, around four fifths seen once, with roughly 12% in the top ten. The specimen sequenced was peripheral blood. Receptor source: a human donor in a cohort sampled during active COVID-19.

The table lists this clone with a count of one. Here the CDR3 reads CASSRDTEPGTNEKLFF. The CDR3 DNA is TGTGCCAGTAGTAGGGACACAGAGCCAGGGACTAATGAAAAACTGTTTTTT. The rearrangement links TRBV19 to TRBJ1-4; weak D call: TRBD1 (6 bases). The V gene's germline CDR1 is LNHDA and CDR2 SQIVND (reference sequence). This CDR3 has 17 amino acids. V was shortened by 4 bases and J by 2 bases, with 17 bases between the two germline ends.

The chain combines TRBV28 with TRBJ2-7; 8 positions agree with TRBD1. Germline-derived CDR1 and CDR2 are MDHEN and SYDVKM. V lost 5 bases, J lost 7 bases, and 13 bases stayed unmatched. The CDR3 sequence is 15 residues long. The CDR3 sequence is CASSPWTGPGPEQYF. In DNA, the CDR3 is TGTGCCAGCAGTCCCTGGACAGGGCCCGGCCCAGAGCAGTACTTC.

The rearrangement uses TRBV11-2 and TRBJ1-1; TRBD1 matches at 9 bases. V lost 5 bases, J lost 0 bases, and 10 bases stayed unmatched. This CDR3 comprises 17 residues. The V gene's germline CDR1 is SGHAT and CDR2 FQNNGV. The CDR3 DNA reads as TGTGCCAGCAGCCTAAACAGGGGGCCAGGCTTGAACACTGAAGCTTTCTTT. Translated: CASSLNRGPGLNTEAFF.

This clone was recorded many times. The chain couples TRBV7-9 to TRBJ1-4; 7 nucleotides line up with TRBD1. The length of the CDR3 is 13 residues. V shed 5 bases and J 10 bases; nucleotides not matched to a gene: 7. Germline CDR1 SEHNR, CDR2 FQNEAQ (reference sequence). This CDR3 reads CASSRSPGGKLFF. CDR3 in DNA: TGTGCCAGCAGCCGATCTCCAGGGGGAAAACTGTTTTTT.

The chain couples TRBV4-3 to TRBJ2-1; D might be TRBD1 (6 bases). V shed 2 bases and J shed 4 bases, with 15 bases lying between them. CDR3 length equals 16 residues. Germline V gene lookup returns CDR1 LGHNA and CDR2 YSLEER. CDR3 sequence (DNA): TGCGCCAGCAGCCAATCCTCGCAGGGGAAGTACAATGAGCAGTTCTTC. This encodes CASSQSSQGKYNEQFF.

This clone has a single count. The chain recombines TRBV7-9 with TRBJ2-7; D not certain. The length of the CDR3 is 14 residues. V was cut by 1 base and J by 5 bases, with 12 bases left in between. Germline V gene data show CDR1 as SEHNR and CDR2 as FQNEAQ (reference sequence). The CDR3 bases are TGTGCCAGCAGCTTAGGGCAGAGGTCTAACGAGCAGTACTTC. The encoded protein is CASSLGQRSNEQYF.

The CDR3 DNA follows: TGTGCCAGTACCCTGGGACAGGGCACAGATACGCAGTATTTT. This encodes CASTLGQGTDTQYF. This chain joins TRBV19 and TRBJ2-3; TRBD1 matches at 8 bases. Germline V gene lookup returns CDR1 LNHDA and CDR2 SQIVND (reference sequence). This CDR3 comprises 14 residues. Unmatched junction bases numbered 4, after V lost 7 bases and J lost 1 base.

This CDR3 reads CASRFGDRVETQYF. CDR3 bases: TGTGCCAGCAGGTTCGGGGACAGGGTAGAGACCCAGTACTTC. The genes are TRBV6-6 and TRBJ2-5, with 9 bases lining up with TRBD1. The CDR3 runs 14 residues. Per the germline V gene, CDR1 is MNHNY and CDR2 is SVGAGI (reference sequence). Trimming cost V 6 bases and J 4 bases; bases outside gene matches: 6.

This clone was seen more than once but under ten times. The chain carries TRBV2 and TRBJ1-2; TRBD1 matches 10 bases. The CDR3 runs 16 residues. V dropped 3 bases and J dropped 4; count of bases not matched to a gene: 8. Germline V gene data show CDR1 as SNHLY and CDR2 as FYNNEI. The CDR3 sequence is CASSERTGGILYGYTF. DNA for the CDR3: TGTGCCAGCAGTGAGAGGACAGGGGGGATACTCTATGGCTACACCTTC.

This sequence joins TRBV9 and TRBJ2-5; D is ambiguous. The germline V gene encodes CDR1 SGDLS and CDR2 YYNGEE. The V gene lost 1 base and the J gene lost 3 bases, with 7 bases spanning the gap. CDR3 length: 13 residues. Written as DNA, the CDR3 is TGTGCCAGCAGCGTACACGCAGAAGAGACCCAGTACTTC. This encodes CASSVHAEETQYF.

The CDR3 loop is CASSLTPDQPQHF. CDR3 nucleotide sequence: TGTGCCAGCAGCTTAACCCCTGATCAGCCCCAGCATTTT. The chain joins TRBV7-3 to TRBJ1-5; D remains unclear. CDR3 length: 13 residues. CDR1 and CDR2 from the germline V gene are SGHTA and FQGTGA. V lost 0 bases, J lost 5 bases, and 5 bases lay in between.

The CDR3 is CASSYTGANTEAFF. The CDR3 DNA reads TGTGCCAGCAGTTACACGGGAGCAAACACTGAAGCTTTCTTT. This sequence joins TRBV6-6 and TRBJ1-1, with no clear D. The CDR3 contains 14 residues. Germline-derived CDR1 and CDR2 are MNHNY and SVGAGI (reference sequence). Between the trimmed V and J ends, which lost 2 bases and 2 bases, there was a span of 9 bases.

The chain uses TRBV7-2 and TRBJ2-7; 7 bases map to TRBD1. This CDR3 comprises 16 residues. The germline V gene has CDR1 SGHTA and CDR2 FQGNSA. V shed 0 bases and J 3 bases; nucleotides not matched to a gene: 8. CDR3 region: CASSLAMDRRIYEQYF. CDR3 bases: TGTGCCAGCAGCTTAGCTATGGACAGGCGGATCTACGAGCAGTACTTC.

This chain connects TRBV10-3 to TRBJ2-7, with D maybe TRBD2 (5 bases). Germline lookup yields CDR1 ENHRY and CDR2 SYGVKD. The CDR3 has 13 residues. V was trimmed by 3 bases and J by 9 bases, leaving 15 bases between them. The CDR3 region has the DNA TGTGCCATCAGTGATCTAGCCAGCCAGGCGCAGTACTTC. It codes for CAISDLASQAQYF.

J is TRBJ2-5 and V is TRBV5-1, with 7 bases that match TRBD2. The CDR3 is 13 residues long. Germline trimming cut 0 bases from V and 4 bases from J; bases unmatched to any gene: 0. Germline V lookup: CDR1 SGHRS, CDR2 YFSETQ. The CDR3 reads CASSLAGGETQYF. CDR3 coding DNA: TGCGCCAGCAGCTTGGCGGGAGGAGAGACCCAGTACTTC.

As DNA, the CDR3 is TGCGCCAGCAGCCAAGGGAAAGGGGGCTCAACTAATGAAAAACTGTTTTTT. It codes for CASSQGKGGSTNEKLFF. The rearrangement uses TRBV4-3 and TRBJ1-4, with 7 bases matching TRBD1. The CDR3 extends over 17 amino acids. The trim removed 1 base at V and 0 bases at J, leaving 5 bases unmatched. Germline-derived CDR1 and CDR2 are LGHNA and YSLEER.

The chain joins TRBV20-1 to TRBJ1-5; D possibly corresponds to TRBD1 (5 bases). Germline V CDR1 and CDR2: DFQATT, SNEGSKA (reference sequence). Trimming took off 3 bases at V and 4 bases at J, with 10 bases between the two ends. The CDR3 runs to 13 residues. CDR3 DNA: TGCAGTGCTAGTCTGACAGAAAATCAGCCCCAGCATTTT. Protein: CSASLTENQPQHF.

The chain recombines TRBV10-1 with TRBJ2-7; TRBD2 agrees at 13 bases. V was clipped by 10 bases and J by 4 bases; unmatched bases: 10. Looked up from germline, CDR1 is WNHNN and CDR2 is SYGVQD (reference sequence). The CDR3 length is 15 residues. CDR3 region: CATSPGLAGVYEQYF. DNA of the CDR3: TGCGCCACCTCACCAGGACTAGCGGGGGTTTACGAGCAGTACTTC.

The chain employs TRBV27 and TRBJ2-7; D is perhaps TRBD2 (5 bases). The CDR3 spans 16 residues. Per the germline V gene, CDR1 is MNHEY and CDR2 is SMNVEV (reference sequence). Trimming pared 0 bases from V and 2 bases from J, leaving 14 bases between. This CDR3 is CASSLSPTRSTYEQYF. CDR3 bases: TGTGCCAGCAGTTTATCCCCAACTAGGTCAACCTACGAGCAGTACTTC.

The V and J genes are TRBV7-8 and TRBJ2-5; 11 bases line up with TRBD2. The junction had 9 bases not matched to a gene; V was cut back by 10 bases and J by 2 bases. CDR3 length: 15 amino acids. Germline V gene sequence: CDR1 SGHVS, CDR2 FQNEAQ. The CDR3 region has the DNA TGTGCCACCGGACTAGCGGGCATACTACAAGAGACCCAGTACTTC. It codes for CATGLAGILQETQYF.

The genes are TRBV29-1 and TRBJ2-2, with D maybe TRBD2 (6 bases). V lost 8 bases, J lost 2 bases, and 15 bases lay in between. CDR3 length equals 14 residues. CDR1 and CDR2 (germline): SQVTM, ANQGSEA. DNA for the CDR3: TGCAGCACCTGGACGGGACTTAACACCGGGGAGCTGTTTTTT. Protein sequence: CSTWTGLNTGELFF.

The CDR3 sequence: CASSPTARAYEQYF. The CDR3 nucleotides are TGCGCCAGCAGCCCGACGGCGAGGGCCTACGAGCAGTACTTC. The gene calls are TRBV5-1 and TRBJ2-7, with a possible D match to TRBD2 (5 bases). The germline CDR1 and CDR2 sequences are SGHRS and YFSETQ. This CDR3 comprises 14 residues. V lost 4 bases and J lost 2, with 13 bases in between.

This clone was counted a single time. The J gene is TRBJ1-3, the V gene TRBV19; no firm D call. Trimming took off 4 bases at V and 4 bases at J, with 5 bases between the two ends. Germline V lookup: CDR1 LNHDA, CDR2 SQIVND (reference sequence). The CDR3 contains 12 residues. The CDR3 DNA reads as TGTGCCAGTAGTACGCGGGGAAACACCATATATTTT. This codes for CASSTRGNTIYF.

This clone was counted a few times. The rearrangement joins TRBV7-9 to TRBJ2-3; TRBD2 agrees at 11 bases. V trimming: 4 bases; J trimming: 7 bases; junction bases outside the gene matches: 16. Per germline, CDR1 SEHNR and CDR2 FQNEAQ (reference sequence). The CDR3 extends over 18 amino acids. The CDR3 DNA is TGTGCCAGCAGCTCGGTGTTCTATATAGCGGGGGGGCTGAATACGCAGTATTTT. Protein sequence: CASSSVFYIAGGLNTQYF.

This clone was seen a single time. The rearrangement uses TRBV6-2 or TRBV6-3 and TRBJ2-7; 9 bases are shared with TRBD2. The CDR3 is 18 amino acids. With 0 bases clipped from V and 0 bases from J, the junction kept 9 bases outside the gene matches. CDR1 is MNHEY and CDR2 is SVGEGT in the germline V gene. As DNA, the CDR3 is TGTGCCAGCAGTTACTCGAATAGCGGGGGACAATACTCCTACGAGCAGTACTTC. Translating it yields CASSYSNSGGQYSYEQYF.